Shown below are 11 T cell receptor beta chains from a single sample sequenced in a study of blood T cell repertoires in COVID-19. Clones were sequenced by immunoSEQ multiplex PCR, and TCRdb holds only the in-frame ones, with some missing. This table has 50,000 to 75,000 clones, about 88% appearing once. The sample consisted of peripheral blood. The receptors were gathered from a man older than 75 in a cohort sampled during active COVID-19.

This clone was counted a single time. The V gene is TRBV19, the J gene TRBJ2-1; 8 bases fit TRBD2. Trimming cost V 5 bases and J 8 bases; bases outside gene matches: 14. The germline gives CDR1 LNHDA, CDR2 SQIVND (reference sequence). The CDR3 covers 16 residues. Written as DNA, the CDR3 is TGTGCCAGTAGTCTTTCGGGGACTAGTCGCTCCGATGAGCAGTTCTTC. This codes for CASSLSGTSRSDEQFF.

The V and J genes are TRBV21-1 and TRBJ2-7; the table calls TRBD1, which could not be checked here. TRBV21-1 is a recognized pseudogene. The CDR3 extends over 16 amino acids. In DNA form, the CDR3 reads TGTGCCAGCAGCAAAGCGCCCGGACACAGCTCCTACGAGCAGTACTTC. Protein: CASSKAPGHSSYEQYF.

This rearrangement joins TRBV25-1 to TRBJ1-6, with TRBD1 identical over 11 bases. The germline V gene encodes CDR1 MGHDK and CDR2 SYGVNS. The CDR3 covers 16 residues. With 4 bases clipped from V and 10 bases from J, the junction kept 9 bases outside the gene matches. DNA for the CDR3: TGTGCCAGCAGTGGCCTCTGGACAGGGGGCAGGTCACCCCTCCACTTT. Residues: CASSGLWTGGRSPLHF. The full variable domain, its missing parts supplied by reference TRBV25-1 and TRBJ1-6, is EADIYQTPRYLVIGTGKKITLECSQTMGHDKMYWYQQDPGMELHLIHYSYGVNSTEKGDLSSESTVSRIRTEHFPLTLESARPSHTSQYLCASSGLWTGGRSPLHFGNGTRLTVT.

The chain recombines TRBV6-1 with TRBJ2-1; 8 positions agree with TRBD1. The V gene end was trimmed by 3 bases and the J gene end by 2 bases; junction bases not matched to a gene: 9. CDR3 size: 17 residues. Per the germline V gene, CDR1 is MNHNS and CDR2 is SASEGT. DNA of the CDR3: TGTGCCAGCAGTGAGACTCAGGGGGCTCTCCCCTACAATGAGCAGTTCTTC. Translation gives CASSETQGALPYNEQFF.

The chain is built from TRBV9 and TRBJ2-7; D may be TRBD1 (5 bases). Between the trimmed V and J ends, which lost 4 bases and 6 bases, there was a span of 11 bases. The CDR3 is made up of 12 amino acids. The germline V gene encodes CDR1 SGDLS and CDR2 YYNGEE. CDR3 sequence reads: CASSLRGTEQYF. The CDR3 coding sequence is TGTGCCAGCAGCTTAAGGGGAACCGAGCAGTACTTC.

The chain recombines TRBV12-3 or TRBV12-4 with TRBJ1-2, with TRBD1 identical over 8 bases. This CDR3 has 13 residues. Losses at the gene ends were 2 bases for V and 7 bases for J; bases not matched to a gene: 3. As DNA, the CDR3 is TGTGCCAGCAGTTTAACCACAGGGGGTGGCTACACCTTC. It translates to CASSLTTGGGYTF.

A single count supports this clone. This rearrangement joins TRBV11-2 to TRBJ1-3; TRBD1 agrees at 7 bases. Germline V gene data show CDR1 as SGHAT and CDR2 as FQNNGV. The length of the CDR3 is 16 residues. Losses at the gene ends were 6 bases for V and 0 bases for J; bases not matched to a gene: 8. The DNA of the CDR3 is TGTGCCAGCAGACCCGACGACAGGGCCTCTGGAAACACCATATATTTT. Protein product: CASRPDDRASGNTIYF.

A single count supports this clone. The V call is TRBV19, the J call TRBJ1-2; 8 bases match TRBD1. Germline V gene lookup returns CDR1 LNHDA and CDR2 SQIVND (reference sequence). The CDR3 length is 15 residues. The V and J ends lost 3 bases and 4 bases, in that order; junction bases with no gene match: 7. CDR3 sequence reads: CASSMAQGQAYGYTF. The CDR3 bases are TGTGCCAGTAGTATGGCACAGGGACAGGCCTATGGCTACACCTTC.

This chain uses TRBV6-5 with TRBJ1-2; D unresolved. Trimming shortened V by 5 bases and J by 5 bases, and 9 bases separated the two germline ends. The CDR3 extends over 12 amino acids. Germline CDR1 reads MNHEY; CDR2 reads SVGAGI. The CDR3 nucleotides read TGTGCCAGCAGTAGGACTGGTTATGGCTACACCTTC. This translates into CASSRTGYGYTF.

The V gene is TRBV3-1 (or the pseudogene TRBV3-2), the J gene TRBJ1-1; the match to TRBD1 covers 10 bases. This CDR3 spans 15 amino acids. The germline V gene encodes CDR1 LGHDT and CDR2 YNNKEL (reference sequence). V shed 4 bases, J shed 5 bases, and the junction held 7 bases outside the gene matches. CDR3 nucleotides: TGTGCCAGCAGCCCGGGACAGGGGAGGGGAACTGAAGCTTTCTTT. It translates to CASSPGQGRGTEAFF.

This chain links TRBV7-2 with TRBJ2-3; 11 nucleotides line up with TRBD2. This CDR3 spans 16 amino acids. V lost 1 base, J lost 3 bases, and 3 bases stayed unmatched. Per germline, CDR1 SGHTA and CDR2 FQGNSA. CDR3 sequence reads: CASSLGASGGTDTQYF. CDR3 nucleotides: TGTGCCAGCAGCTTAGGGGCTAGCGGGGGGACAGATACGCAGTATTTT.